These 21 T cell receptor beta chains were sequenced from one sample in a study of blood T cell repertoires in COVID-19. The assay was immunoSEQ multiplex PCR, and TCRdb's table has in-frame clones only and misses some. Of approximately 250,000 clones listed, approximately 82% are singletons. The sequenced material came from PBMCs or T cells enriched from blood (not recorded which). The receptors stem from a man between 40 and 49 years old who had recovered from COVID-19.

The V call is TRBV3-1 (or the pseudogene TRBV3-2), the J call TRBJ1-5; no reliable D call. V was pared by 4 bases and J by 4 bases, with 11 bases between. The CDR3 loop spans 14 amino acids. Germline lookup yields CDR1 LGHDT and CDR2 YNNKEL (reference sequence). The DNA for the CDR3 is TGTGCCAGCAGCCTCCTGGCAGATAATCAGCCCCAGCATTTT. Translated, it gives CASSLLADNQPQHF.

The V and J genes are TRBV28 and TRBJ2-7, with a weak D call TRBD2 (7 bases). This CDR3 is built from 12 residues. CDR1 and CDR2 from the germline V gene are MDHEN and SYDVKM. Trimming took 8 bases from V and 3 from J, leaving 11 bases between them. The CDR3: CASGRGHYEQYF. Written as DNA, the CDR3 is TGTGCCAGCGGGCGGGGGCACTACGAGCAGTACTTC.

The CDR3 nucleotides are TGTGCCAGCAACCCCGCCCTGGGGGCGTCAGGACTCAACCCCAAGCGTTCCTACAATGAGCAGTTCTTC. This codes for CASNPALGASGLNPKRSYNEQFF. The J gene is TRBJ2-1, the V gene TRBV27; TRBD1 is a possible D gene (6 bases). Trimming took 7 bases from V and 1 from J, leaving 38 bases between them. Germline V gene sequence: CDR1 MNHEY, CDR2 SMNVEV (reference sequence). The CDR3 extends over 23 amino acids.

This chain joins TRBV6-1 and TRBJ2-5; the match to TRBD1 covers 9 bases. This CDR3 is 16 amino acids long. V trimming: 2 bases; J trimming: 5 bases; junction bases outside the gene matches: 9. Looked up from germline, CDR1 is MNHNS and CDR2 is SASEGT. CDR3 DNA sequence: TGTGCCAGCAGTGAAACCGGGACAGGGAGGTTCGAGACCCAGTACTTC. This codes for CASSETGTGRFETQYF.

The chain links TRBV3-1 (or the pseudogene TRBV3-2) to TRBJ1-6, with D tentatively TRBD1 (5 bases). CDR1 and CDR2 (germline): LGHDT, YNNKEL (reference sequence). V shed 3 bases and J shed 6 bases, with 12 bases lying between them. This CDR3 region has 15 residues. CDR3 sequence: CASSQRGAGNSPLHF. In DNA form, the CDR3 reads TGTGCCAGCAGCCAGCGGGGCGCGGGTAATTCACCCCTCCACTTT.

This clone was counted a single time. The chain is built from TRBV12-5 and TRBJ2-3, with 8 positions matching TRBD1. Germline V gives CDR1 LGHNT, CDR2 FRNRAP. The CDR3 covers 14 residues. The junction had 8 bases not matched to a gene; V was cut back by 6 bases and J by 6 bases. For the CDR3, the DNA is TGTGCTAGTGGCAACGGACAGGGATCGGATACGCAGTATTTT. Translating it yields CASGNGQGSDTQYF.

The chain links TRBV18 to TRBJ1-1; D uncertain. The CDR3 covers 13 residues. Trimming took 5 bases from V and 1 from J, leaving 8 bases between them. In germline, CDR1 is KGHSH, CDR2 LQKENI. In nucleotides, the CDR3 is TGTGCCAGCTCATACACCGAGAACACTGAAGCTTTCTTT. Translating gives CASSYTENTEAFF.

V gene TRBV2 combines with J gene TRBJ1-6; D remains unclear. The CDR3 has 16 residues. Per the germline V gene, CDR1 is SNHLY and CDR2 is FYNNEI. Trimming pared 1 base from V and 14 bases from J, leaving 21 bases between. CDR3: CASSEGRGRGSSALHF. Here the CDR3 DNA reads TGTGCCAGCAGTGAAGGTAGAGGCAGAGGCAGTTCGGCCCTCCACTTT.

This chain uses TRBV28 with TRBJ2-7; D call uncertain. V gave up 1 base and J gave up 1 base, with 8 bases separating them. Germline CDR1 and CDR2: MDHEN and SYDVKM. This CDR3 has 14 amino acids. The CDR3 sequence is CASSLFPFSYEQYF. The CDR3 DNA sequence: TGTGCCAGCAGTTTATTTCCCTTTTCCTACGAGCAGTACTTC.

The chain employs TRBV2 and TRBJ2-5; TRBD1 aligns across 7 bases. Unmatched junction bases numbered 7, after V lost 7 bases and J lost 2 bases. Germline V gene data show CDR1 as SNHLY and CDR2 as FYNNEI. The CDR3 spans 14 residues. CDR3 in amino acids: CASNSDRRQETQYF. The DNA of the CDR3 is TGTGCCAGCAATTCGGACAGGAGACAAGAGACCCAGTACTTC.

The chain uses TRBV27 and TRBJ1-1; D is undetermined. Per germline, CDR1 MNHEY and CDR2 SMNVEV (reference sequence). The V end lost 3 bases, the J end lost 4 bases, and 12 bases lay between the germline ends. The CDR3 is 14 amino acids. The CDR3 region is CASSFGGWATEAFF. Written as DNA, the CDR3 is TGTGCCAGCAGTTTCGGCGGGTGGGCCACTGAAGCTTTCTTT.

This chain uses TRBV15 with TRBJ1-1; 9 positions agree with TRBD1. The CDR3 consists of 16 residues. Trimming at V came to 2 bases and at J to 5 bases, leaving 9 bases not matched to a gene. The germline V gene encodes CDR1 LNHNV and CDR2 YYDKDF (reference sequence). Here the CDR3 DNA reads TGTGCCACCAGCAGATTAGGACCGGGACAGGGAACTGAAGCTTTCTTT. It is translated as CATSRLGPGQGTEAFF.

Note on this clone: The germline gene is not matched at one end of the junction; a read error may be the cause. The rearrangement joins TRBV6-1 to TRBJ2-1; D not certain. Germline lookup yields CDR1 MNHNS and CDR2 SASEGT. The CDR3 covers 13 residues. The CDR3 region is CASSKAGSHEQFF. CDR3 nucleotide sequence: TGTGCCAGCAGTAAAGCCGGGTCCCACGAGCAGTTCTTC.

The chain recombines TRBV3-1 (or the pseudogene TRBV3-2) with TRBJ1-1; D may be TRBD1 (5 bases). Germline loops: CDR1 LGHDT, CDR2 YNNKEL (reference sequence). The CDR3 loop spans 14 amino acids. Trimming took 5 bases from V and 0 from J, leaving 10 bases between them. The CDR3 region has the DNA TGTGCCAGCAGCTCCCGGGACTTGAACACTGAAGCTTTCTTT. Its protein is CASSSRDLNTEAFF.

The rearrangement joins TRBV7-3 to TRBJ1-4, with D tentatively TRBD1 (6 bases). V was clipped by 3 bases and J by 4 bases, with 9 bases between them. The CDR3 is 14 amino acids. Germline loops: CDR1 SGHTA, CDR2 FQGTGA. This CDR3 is CASSLTGRNEKLFF. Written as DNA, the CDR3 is TGTGCCAGCAGCTTGACAGGCCGTAATGAAAAACTGTTTTTT.

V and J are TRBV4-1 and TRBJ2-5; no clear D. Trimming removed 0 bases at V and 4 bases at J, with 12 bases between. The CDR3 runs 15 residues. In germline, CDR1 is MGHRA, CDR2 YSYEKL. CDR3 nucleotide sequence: TGCGCCAGCAGCCAAGATAACCTACCCCGAGAGACCCAGTACTTC. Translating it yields CASSQDNLPRETQYF.

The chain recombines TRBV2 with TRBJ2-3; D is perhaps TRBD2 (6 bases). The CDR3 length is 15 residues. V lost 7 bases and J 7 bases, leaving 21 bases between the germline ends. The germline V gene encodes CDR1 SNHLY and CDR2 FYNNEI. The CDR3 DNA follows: TGTGCCAGCACCCCGCGCGGGGAGACGGAATATACGCAGTATTTT. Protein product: CASTPRGETEYTQYF.

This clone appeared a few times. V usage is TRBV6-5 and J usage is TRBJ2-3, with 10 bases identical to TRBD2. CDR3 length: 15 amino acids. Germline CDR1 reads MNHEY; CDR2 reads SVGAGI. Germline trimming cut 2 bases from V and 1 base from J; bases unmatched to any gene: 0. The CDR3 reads CASSYGTSGTDTQYF. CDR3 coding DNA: TGTGCCAGCAGTTACGGGACTAGCGGCACAGATACGCAGTATTTT.

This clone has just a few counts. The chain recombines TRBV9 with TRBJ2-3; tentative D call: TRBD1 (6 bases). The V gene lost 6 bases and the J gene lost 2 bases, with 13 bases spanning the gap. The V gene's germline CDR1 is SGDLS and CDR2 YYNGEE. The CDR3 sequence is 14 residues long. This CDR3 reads CASNQGQYTDTQYF. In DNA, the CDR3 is TGTGCCAGCAATCAAGGACAGTACACAGATACGCAGTATTTT.

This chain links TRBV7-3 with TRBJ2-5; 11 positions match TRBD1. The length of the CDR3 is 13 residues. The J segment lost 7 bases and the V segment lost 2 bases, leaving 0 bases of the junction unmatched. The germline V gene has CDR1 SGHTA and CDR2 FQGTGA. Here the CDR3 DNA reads TGTGCCAGCAGCTTAGGGACAGGGGGGACCCAGTACTTC. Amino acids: CASSLGTGGTQYF.

Written as DNA, the CDR3 is TGCGCCAGCAGCTTCGGACTAGACAGCGCCGGGGAGCTGTTTTTT. Protein: CASSFGLDSAGELFF. The chain carries TRBV5-1 and TRBJ2-2; TRBD2 agrees at 7 bases. Per the germline V gene, CDR1 is SGHRS and CDR2 is YFSETQ. The junction had 7 bases not matched to a gene; V was cut back by 2 bases and J by 6 bases. This CDR3 comprises 15 residues.